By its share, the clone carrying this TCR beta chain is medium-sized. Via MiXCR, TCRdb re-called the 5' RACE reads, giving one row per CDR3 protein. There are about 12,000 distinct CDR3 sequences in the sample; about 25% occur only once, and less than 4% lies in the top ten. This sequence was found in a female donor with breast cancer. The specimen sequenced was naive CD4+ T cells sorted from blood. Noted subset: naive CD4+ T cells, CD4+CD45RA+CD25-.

The CDR3 DNA reads as TGCAGCGTTGATCGTGGGGTTGGCTACGAGCAGTACTTC. Its protein is CSVDRGVGYEQYF. The chain carries TRBV29-1 and TRBJ2-7; D gene uncertain. V was cut by 3 bases and J by 3 bases, with 12 bases left in between. This CDR3 has 13 amino acids. CDR1 and CDR2 from the germline V gene are SQVTM and ANQGSEA.